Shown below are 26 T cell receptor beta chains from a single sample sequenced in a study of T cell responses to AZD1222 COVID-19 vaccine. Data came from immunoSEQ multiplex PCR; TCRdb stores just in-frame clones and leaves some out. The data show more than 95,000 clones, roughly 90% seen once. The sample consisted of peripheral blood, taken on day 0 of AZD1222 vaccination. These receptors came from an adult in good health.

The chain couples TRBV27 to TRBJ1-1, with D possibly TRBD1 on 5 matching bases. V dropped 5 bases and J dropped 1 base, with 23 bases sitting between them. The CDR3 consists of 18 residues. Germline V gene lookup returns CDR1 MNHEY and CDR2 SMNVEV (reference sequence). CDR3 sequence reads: CASSVHRARGRQNTEAFF. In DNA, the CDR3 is TGTGCCAGCAGTGTACATAGGGCCCGGGGACGGCAGAACACTGAAGCTTTCTTT.

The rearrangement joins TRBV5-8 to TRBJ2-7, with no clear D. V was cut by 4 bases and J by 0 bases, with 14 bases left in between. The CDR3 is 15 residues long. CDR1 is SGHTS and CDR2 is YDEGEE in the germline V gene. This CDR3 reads CASSKRGMSSYEQYF. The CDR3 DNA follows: TGTGCCAGCAGCAAAAGAGGTATGAGCTCCTACGAGCAGTACTTC.

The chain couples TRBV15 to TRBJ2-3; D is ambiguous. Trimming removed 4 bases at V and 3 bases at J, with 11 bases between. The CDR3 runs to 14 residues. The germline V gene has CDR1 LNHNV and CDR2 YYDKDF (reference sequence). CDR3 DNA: TGTGCCACCAGCATAGAAACGGATACAGATACGCAGTATTTT. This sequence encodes CATSIETDTDTQYF.

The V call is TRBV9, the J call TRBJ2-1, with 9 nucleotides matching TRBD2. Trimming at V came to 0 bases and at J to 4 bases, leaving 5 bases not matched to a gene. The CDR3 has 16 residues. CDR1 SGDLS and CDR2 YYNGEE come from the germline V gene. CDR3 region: CASSVATLAGYNEQFF. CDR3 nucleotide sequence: TGTGCCAGCAGCGTAGCTACCCTAGCGGGATACAATGAGCAGTTCTTC. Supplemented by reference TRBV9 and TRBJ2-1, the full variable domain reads DSGVTQTPKHLITATGQRVTLRCSPRSGDLSVYWYQQSLDQGLQFLIQYYNGEERAKGNILERFSAQQFPDLHSELNLSSLELGDSALYFCASSVATLAGYNEQFFGPGTRLTVL.

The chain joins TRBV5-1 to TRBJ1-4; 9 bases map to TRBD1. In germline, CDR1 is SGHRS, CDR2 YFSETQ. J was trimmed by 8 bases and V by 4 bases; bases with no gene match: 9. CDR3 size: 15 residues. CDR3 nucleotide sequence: TGCGCCAGCAGCCACACCGGGACAGGGACGGAAAAACTGTTTTTT. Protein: CASSHTGTGTEKLFF.

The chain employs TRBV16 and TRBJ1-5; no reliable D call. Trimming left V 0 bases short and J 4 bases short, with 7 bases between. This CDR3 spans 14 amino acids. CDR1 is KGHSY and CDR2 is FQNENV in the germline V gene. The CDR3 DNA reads TGTGCCAGCAGCCAATCGAGGGCGAATCAGCCCCAGCATTTT. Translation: CASSQSRANQPQHF.

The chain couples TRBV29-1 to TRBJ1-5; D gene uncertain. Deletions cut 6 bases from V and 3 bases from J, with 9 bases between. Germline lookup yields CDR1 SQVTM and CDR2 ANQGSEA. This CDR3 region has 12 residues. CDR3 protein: CSVGWVNQPQHF. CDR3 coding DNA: TGCAGCGTCGGCTGGGTCAATCAGCCCCAGCATTTT.

CDR3 protein: CASSQGLSSYNEQFF. The CDR3 DNA is TGTGCCAGCTCACAGGGACTTAGCTCCTACAATGAGCAGTTCTTC. This chain connects TRBV18 to TRBJ2-1, with D tentatively TRBD2 (6 bases). Germline V gives CDR1 KGHSH, CDR2 LQKENI. The ends were cut back, 4 bases at V and 0 bases at J, with 10 bases in the middle. This CDR3 comprises 15 residues.

The CDR3 reads CASSPGGRGSGYTF. The CDR3 DNA reads as TGTGCCAGCTCACCGGGCGGGAGGGGGAGCGGCTACACCTTC. The chain links TRBV18 to TRBJ1-2; perhaps TRBD1 as D (6 bases). Trimming took 3 bases from V and 8 from J, leaving 16 bases between them. Germline V gene sequence: CDR1 KGHSH, CDR2 LQKENI. CDR3 size: 14 residues.

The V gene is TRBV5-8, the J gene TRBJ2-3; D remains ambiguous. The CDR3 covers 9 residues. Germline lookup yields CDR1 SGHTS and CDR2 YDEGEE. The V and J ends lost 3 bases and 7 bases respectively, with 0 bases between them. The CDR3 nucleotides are TGTGCCAGCAGCTATACGCAGTATTTT. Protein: CASSYTQYF. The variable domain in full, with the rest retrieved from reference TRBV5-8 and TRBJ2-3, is EAGVTQSPTHLIKTRGQQATLRCSPISGHTSVYWYQQALGLGLQFLLWYDEGEERNRGNFPPRFSGRQFPNYSSELNVNALELEDSALYLCASSYTQYFGPGTRLTVL.

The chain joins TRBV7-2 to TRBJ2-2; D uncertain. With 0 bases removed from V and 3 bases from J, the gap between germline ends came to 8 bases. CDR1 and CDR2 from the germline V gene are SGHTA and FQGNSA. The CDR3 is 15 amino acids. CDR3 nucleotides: TGTGCCAGCAGCTTAGCAGGCCTATACACCGGGGAGCTGTTTTTT. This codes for CASSLAGLYTGELFF. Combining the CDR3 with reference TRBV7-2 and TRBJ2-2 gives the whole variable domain GAGVSQSPSNKVTEKGKDVELRCDPISGHTALYWYRQSLGQGLEFLIYFQGNSAPDKSGLPSDRFSAERTGGSVSTLTIQRTQQEDSAVYLCASSLAGLYTGELFFGEGSRLTVL.

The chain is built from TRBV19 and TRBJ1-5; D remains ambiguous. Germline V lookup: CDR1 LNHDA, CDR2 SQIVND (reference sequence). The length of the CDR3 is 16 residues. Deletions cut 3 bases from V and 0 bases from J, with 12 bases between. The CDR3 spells CASSIGRPYSNQPQHF. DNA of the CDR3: TGTGCCAGTAGTATCGGGAGACCTTATAGCAATCAGCCCCAGCATTTT.

In DNA form, the CDR3 reads TGTGCCAGCAGCTTATTAGGGGGCTCCACCTACGAGCAGTACTTC. It specifies CASSLLGGSTYEQYF. This rearrangement joins TRBV7-8 to TRBJ2-7; TRBD1 matches at 7 bases. The CDR3 runs to 15 residues. The junction had 6 bases not matched to a gene; V was cut back by 2 bases and J by 2 bases. Germline CDR1 is SGHVS and CDR2 is FQNEAQ. Together with reference TRBV7-8 and TRBJ2-7, the CDR3 gives the full variable domain: GAGVSQSPRYKVAKRGQDVALRCDPISGHVSLFWYQQALGQGPEFLTYFQNEAQLDKSGLPSDRFFAERPEGSVSTLKIQRTQQEDSAVYLCASSLLGGSTYEQYFGPGTRLTVT.

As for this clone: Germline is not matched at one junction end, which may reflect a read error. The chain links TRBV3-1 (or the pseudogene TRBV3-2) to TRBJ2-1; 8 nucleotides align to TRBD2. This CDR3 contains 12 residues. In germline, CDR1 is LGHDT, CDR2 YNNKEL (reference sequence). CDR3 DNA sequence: TGTGCCAGCAGTCGCACCGGGACTAGTTTTATCTTC. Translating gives CASSRTGTSFIF.

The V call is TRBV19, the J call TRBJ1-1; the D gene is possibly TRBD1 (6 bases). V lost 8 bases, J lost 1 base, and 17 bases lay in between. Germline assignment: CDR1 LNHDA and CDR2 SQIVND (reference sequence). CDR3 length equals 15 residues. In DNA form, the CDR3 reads TGTGCCAGTCGACCTGGCGGCAGGGGGAACACTGAAGCTTTCTTT. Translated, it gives CASRPGGRGNTEAFF.

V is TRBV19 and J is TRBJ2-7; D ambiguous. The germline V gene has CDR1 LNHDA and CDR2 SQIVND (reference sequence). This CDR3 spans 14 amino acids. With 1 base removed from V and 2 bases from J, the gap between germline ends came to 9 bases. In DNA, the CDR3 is TGTGCCAGTAGTATAGCGGTCCAGACCTACGAGCAGTACTTC. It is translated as CASSIAVQTYEQYF. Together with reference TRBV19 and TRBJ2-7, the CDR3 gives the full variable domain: DGGITQSPKYLFRKEGQNVTLSCEQNLNHDAMYWYRQDPGQGLRLIYYSQIVNDFQKGDIAEGYSVSREKKESFPLTVTSAQKNPTAFYLCASSIAVQTYEQYFGPGTRLTVT.

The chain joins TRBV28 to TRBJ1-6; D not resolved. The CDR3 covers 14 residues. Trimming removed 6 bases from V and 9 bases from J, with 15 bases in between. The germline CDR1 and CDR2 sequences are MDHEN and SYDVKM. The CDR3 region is CASRPGWRVSPLHF. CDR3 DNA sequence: TGTGCCAGCAGGCCCGGTTGGAGGGTTTCACCCCTCCACTTT.

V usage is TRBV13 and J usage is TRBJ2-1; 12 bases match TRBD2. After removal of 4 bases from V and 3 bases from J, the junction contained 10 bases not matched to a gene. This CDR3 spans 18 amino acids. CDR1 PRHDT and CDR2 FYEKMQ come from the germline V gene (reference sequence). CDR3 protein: CASSSYARGLAGYNEQFF. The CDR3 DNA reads TGTGCCAGCAGCTCCTACGCCCGGGGACTAGCGGGCTACAATGAGCAGTTCTTC.

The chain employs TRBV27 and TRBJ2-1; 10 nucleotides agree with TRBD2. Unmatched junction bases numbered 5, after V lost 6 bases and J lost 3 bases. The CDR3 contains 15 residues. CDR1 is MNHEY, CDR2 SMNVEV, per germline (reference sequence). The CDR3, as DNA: TGTGCCAGCAGAATAGCGGGAGGCTTCTACAATGAGCAGTTCTTC. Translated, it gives CASRIAGGFYNEQFF.

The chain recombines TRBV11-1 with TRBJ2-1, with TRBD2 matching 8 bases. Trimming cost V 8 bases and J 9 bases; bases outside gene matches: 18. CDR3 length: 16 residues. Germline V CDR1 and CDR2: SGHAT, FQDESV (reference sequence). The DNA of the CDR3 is TGTGCCAGCGCGTTCGGGGTTGGACTAGCAGGAAGTGAGCAGTTCTTC. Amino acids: CASAFGVGLAGSEQFF.

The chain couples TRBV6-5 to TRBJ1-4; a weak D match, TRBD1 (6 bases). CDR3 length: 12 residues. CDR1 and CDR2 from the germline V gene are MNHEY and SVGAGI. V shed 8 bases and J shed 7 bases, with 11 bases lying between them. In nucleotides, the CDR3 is TGTGCCAGCCCAAAGGGGGGTGAAAAACTGTTTTTT. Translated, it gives CASPKGGEKLFF.

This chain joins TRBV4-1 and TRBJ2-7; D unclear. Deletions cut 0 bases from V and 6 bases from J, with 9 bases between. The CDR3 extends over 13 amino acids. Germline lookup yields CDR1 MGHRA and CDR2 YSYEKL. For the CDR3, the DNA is TGCGCCAGCAGCCAAGACTTGGGGTCCGAGCAGTACTTC. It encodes CASSQDLGSEQYF.

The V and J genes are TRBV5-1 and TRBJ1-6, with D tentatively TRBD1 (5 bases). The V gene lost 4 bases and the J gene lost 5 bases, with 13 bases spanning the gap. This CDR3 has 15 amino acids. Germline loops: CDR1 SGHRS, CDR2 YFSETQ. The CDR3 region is CASSPDSGNNSPLHF. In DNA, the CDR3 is TGCGCCAGCAGCCCAGACAGTGGAAATAATTCACCCCTCCACTTT.

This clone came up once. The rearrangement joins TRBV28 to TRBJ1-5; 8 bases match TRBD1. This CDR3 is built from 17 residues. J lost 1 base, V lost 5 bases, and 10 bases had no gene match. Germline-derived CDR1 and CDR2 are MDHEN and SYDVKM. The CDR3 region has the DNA TGTGCCAGCAGTACTCAGGGGGCGAGGATAAGCAATCAGCCCCAGCATTTT. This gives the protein CASSTQGARISNQPQHF.

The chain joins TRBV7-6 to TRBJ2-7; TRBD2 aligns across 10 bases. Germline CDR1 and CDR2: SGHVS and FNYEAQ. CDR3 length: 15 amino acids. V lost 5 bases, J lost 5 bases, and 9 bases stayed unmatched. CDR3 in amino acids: CASSPRTSGTDEQYF. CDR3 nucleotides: TGTGCCAGCAGCCCGCGGACTAGCGGTACAGACGAGCAGTACTTC.

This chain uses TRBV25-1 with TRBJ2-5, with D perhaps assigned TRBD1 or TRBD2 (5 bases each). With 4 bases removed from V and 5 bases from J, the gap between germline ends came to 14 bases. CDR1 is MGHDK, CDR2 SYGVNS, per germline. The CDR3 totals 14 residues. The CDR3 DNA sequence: TGTGCCAGCAGTGTGGGACCGTTAGTCGAGACCCAGTACTTC. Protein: CASSVGPLVETQYF.